These 32 T cell receptor beta chains share one sample of origin, sequenced in a study of cytomegalovirus exposure and HLA in healthy donors. Use of 60 Vbeta and 13 Jbeta primers characterized the PCR. Sequenced by immunoSEQ multiplex PCR; TCRdb stores in-frame clones only, minus some. The sample shows 150,000 to 200,000 clones, 76% of them seen only once. Sequencing was done on a sample of PBMCs. Every receptor here comes from a male donor in good health and CMV-seronegative.

With respect to this clone: The sample carries other DNA sequences with the same CDR3. The CDR3 here is CSVDRGQETQYF. The CDR3 region has the DNA TGCAGCGTCGACAGGGGCCAAGAGACCCAGTACTTC. The V call is TRBV29-1, the J call TRBJ2-5, with TRBD1 matching over 8 bases. The J segment lost 1 base and the V segment lost 6 bases, leaving 1 base of the junction unmatched. Germline CDR1 SQVTM, CDR2 ANQGSEA. This CDR3 is 12 amino acids long.

CDR3 residues: CASSLQTRAFF. CDR3 in DNA: TGTGCCAGCAGCTTACAGACGAGAGCTTTCTTT. The V gene is TRBV5-8, the J gene TRBJ1-1; D is ambiguous. CDR3 length: 11 amino acids. Germline-derived CDR1 and CDR2 are SGHTS and YDEGEE. Trimming pared 2 bases from V and 10 bases from J, leaving 9 bases between.

The V gene is TRBV11-2, the J gene TRBJ2-5; 8 nucleotides line up with TRBD1. Germline-derived CDR1 and CDR2 are SGHAT and FQNNGV. The ends lost 2 bases at V and 4 bases at J; junction bases unmatched: 6. The CDR3 is 15 amino acids. The CDR3 coding sequence is TGTGCCAGCAGCTTACAGGGGGCTAGTCCAGAGACCCAGTACTTC. This codes for CASSLQGASPETQYF.

V is TRBV29-1 and J is TRBJ1-1; D is unresolved. V was cut by 6 bases and J by 0 bases, with 11 bases left in between. This CDR3 comprises 13 residues. The germline V gene encodes CDR1 SQVTM and CDR2 ANQGSEA. The CDR3 DNA is TGCAGCGTAGAAACGAGCATGAACACTGAAGCTTTCTTT. Protein product: CSVETSMNTEAFF.

V usage is TRBV5-6 and J usage is TRBJ1-4, with 7 nucleotides matching TRBD1. This CDR3 has 15 residues. V was clipped by 5 bases and J by 10 bases; unmatched bases: 14. Germline lookup yields CDR1 SGHDT and CDR2 YYEEEE. The CDR3 spells CASSLRQGFRGKLFF. The CDR3 DNA sequence: TGTGCCAGCAGTCTTAGACAGGGTTTTCGTGGAAAACTGTTTTTT.

The chain has TRBV30 and TRBJ1-6; no clear D. The CDR3 covers 13 residues. Trimming shortened V by 0 bases and J by 2 bases, and 2 bases separated the two germline ends. Germline V gene sequence: CDR1 GTSNPN, CDR2 SVGIG (reference sequence). The CDR3 region is CAWSVAYNSPLHF. Written as DNA, the CDR3 is TGTGCCTGGAGTGTCGCCTATAATTCACCCCTCCACTTT.

This clone was counted a single time. V is TRBV7-2 and J is TRBJ2-1, with D perhaps TRBD1 (7 bases). CDR3 length: 16 residues. The V gene's germline CDR1 is SGHTA and CDR2 FQGNSA. V gave up 0 bases and J gave up 6 bases, with 15 bases separating them. CDR3 loop: CASSLAGPGGTNEQFF. CDR3 nucleotide sequence: TGTGCCAGCAGCTTAGCCGGGCCAGGGGGGACCAATGAGCAGTTCTTC.

The CDR3 nucleotides are TGTGCCAGCAGGTCCGGGCGGGGGCCCTCCTACAATGAGCAGTTCTTC. Protein: CASRSGRGPSYNEQFF. The V and J genes are TRBV11-2 and TRBJ2-1; possibly TRBD2 for D (7 bases). V shed 6 bases and J shed 0 bases, with 15 bases lying between them. The CDR3 has 16 residues. In germline, CDR1 is SGHAT, CDR2 FQNNGV.

The genes are TRBV11-2 and TRBJ1-2; 9 nucleotides align to TRBD1. Germline CDR1 is SGHAT and CDR2 is FQNNGV. This CDR3 comprises 15 residues. J lost 6 bases, V lost 1 base, and 6 bases had no gene match. The CDR3 region has the DNA TGTGCCAGCAGCTTAGTGGACAGGGGAAGTGATGGCTACACCTTC. Translation: CASSLVDRGSDGYTF.

As regards this clone: Other DNA sequences of this sample code for an identical CDR3. The gene calls are TRBV6-5 and TRBJ2-3, with 7 bases aligning to TRBD2. The CDR3 has 14 amino acids. Trimming took 6 bases from V and 12 from J; bases not matched to a gene: 15. Germline CDR1 MNHEY, CDR2 SVGAGI. The CDR3 sequence: CASSPMTSSASQYF. The CDR3 DNA follows: TGTGCCAGCAGCCCAATGACTAGCTCAGCCTCACAGTATTTT.

CDR3 nucleotide sequence: TGTGCCAGCAGTCACACTGGGCAGGGGGGCACTGAAGCTTTCTTT. This translates into CASSHTGQGGTEAFF. The chain has TRBV6-6 and TRBJ1-1; TRBD1 agrees at 7 bases. CDR1 and CDR2 (germline): MNHNY, SVGAGI (reference sequence). This CDR3 is built from 15 residues. Unmatched junction bases numbered 10, after V lost 5 bases and J lost 4 bases.

V gene TRBV28 combines with J gene TRBJ1-4; D not certain. CDR1 MDHEN and CDR2 SYDVKM come from the germline V gene. Trimming took 7 bases from V and 3 from J, leaving 24 bases between them. This CDR3 spans 18 amino acids. The CDR3 spells CASIPWGLGGVSNEKLFF. DNA for the CDR3: TGTGCCAGCATTCCCTGGGGTCTCGGCGGGGTGTCTAATGAAAAACTGTTTTTT.

This rearrangement joins TRBV19 to TRBJ2-4, with TRBD1 identical over 7 bases. Trimming at V came to 7 bases and at J to 8 bases, leaving 11 bases not matched to a gene. Germline V CDR1 and CDR2: LNHDA, SQIVND (reference sequence). CDR3 length: 14 amino acids. CDR3 amino acids: CASTQTGDRDIQYF. The CDR3 nucleotides read TGTGCCAGTACTCAAACAGGGGATCGCGACATTCAGTACTTC. The full variable domain, completed using reference TRBV19 and TRBJ2-4, is DGGITQSPKYLFRKEGQNVTLSCEQNLNHDAMYWYRQDPGQGLRLIYYSQIVNDFQKGDIAEGYSVSREKKESFPLTVTSAQKNPTAFYLCASTQTGDRDIQYFGAGTRLSVL.

This chain uses TRBV6-1 with TRBJ2-5, with 10 positions matching TRBD2. There are 16 residues in the CDR3. Germline lookup yields CDR1 MNHNS and CDR2 SASEGT. The junction had 6 bases not matched to a gene; V was cut back by 1 base and J by 4 bases. CDR3 in amino acids: CASSEVTSGAGETQYF. CDR3 sequence (DNA): TGTGCCAGCAGTGAAGTCACTAGCGGGGCCGGAGAGACCCAGTACTTC.

This clone has just one count. V usage is TRBV5-4 and J usage is TRBJ2-5; D call uncertain. V was shortened by 0 bases and J by 4 bases, with 7 bases between the two germline ends. CDR1 and CDR2 (germline): SGHNT, YYREEE (reference sequence). The CDR3 runs 13 residues. The CDR3 coding sequence is TGTGCCAGCAGCTTGGGGGCTGCAGAGACCCAGTACTTC. This sequence encodes CASSLGAAETQYF.

The rearrangement links TRBV5-4 to TRBJ1-4; D perhaps matches TRBD1 (5 bases). This CDR3 region has 16 residues. Germline CDR1 reads SGHNT; CDR2 reads YYREEE (reference sequence). V lost 0 bases and J 4 bases, leaving 13 bases between the germline ends. The CDR3, as DNA: TGTGCCAGCAGCTTGGGGGGGGTAGCAAGTAATGAAAAACTGTTTTTT. Translated: CASSLGGVASNEKLFF.

The gene calls are TRBV5-1 and TRBJ1-5; 8 bases fit TRBD1. Trimming removed 5 bases from V and 7 bases from J; junction bases left unmatched: 8. The CDR3 runs 14 residues. Germline CDR1 is SGHRS and CDR2 is YFSETQ. This chain's CDR3 is CASRETGDGQPQHF. CDR3 nucleotide sequence: TGCGCCAGCAGAGAGACAGGGGATGGGCAGCCCCAGCATTTT.

The chain combines TRBV4-3 with TRBJ2-1, with TRBD2 matching 13 bases. V gave up 5 bases and J gave up 4 bases; unmatched junction bases: 5. Germline lookup yields CDR1 LGHNA and CDR2 YSLEER. The CDR3 covers 16 residues. The CDR3 DNA sequence: TGCGCCAGCAGCACAGGACTAGCGGGAGCTTACAATGAGCAGTTCTTC. As protein: CASSTGLAGAYNEQFF.

Comments on this clone: Other DNA sequences within the sample encode an identical CDR3. This chain links TRBV7-9 with TRBJ1-1, with TRBD1 as a possible D gene (5 bases). CDR1 is SEHNR, CDR2 FQNEAQ, per germline (reference sequence). Trimming pared 1 base from V and 1 base from J, leaving 7 bases between. The CDR3 contains 14 residues. Here the CDR3 reads CASSLVTGNTEAFF. In nucleotides, the CDR3 is TGTGCCAGCAGCTTAGTTACAGGGAACACTGAAGCTTTCTTT.

V and J are TRBV27 and TRBJ1-6, with 11 bases identical to TRBD1. The germline CDR1 and CDR2 sequences are MNHEY and SMNVEV (reference sequence). The CDR3 covers 15 residues. The junction had 1 base not matched to a gene; V was cut back by 2 bases and J by 7 bases. The chain's CDR3 is CASSLGTGGNSPLHF. The CDR3 nucleotides are TGTGCCAGCAGTTTAGGGACAGGGGGAAATTCACCCCTCCACTTT.

V usage is TRBV28 and J usage is TRBJ1-1, with 7 bases fitting TRBD1. Germline trimming cut 2 bases from V and 5 bases from J; bases unmatched to any gene: 8. There are 15 residues in the CDR3. CDR1 and CDR2 from the germline V gene are MDHEN and SYDVKM. CDR3 nucleotide sequence: TGTGCCAGCAGTTTAGAGGGGGCAGGGGGGACTGAAGCTTTCTTT. Translation: CASSLEGAGGTEAFF.

This clone was counted between two and nine times. The gene calls are TRBV7-9 and TRBJ2-2, with a weak D call TRBD1 (5 bases). The CDR3 is 18 amino acids. CDR1 and CDR2 (germline): SEHNR, FQNEAQ (reference sequence). Trimming stripped 6 bases from V and 5 bases from J, with 25 bases between. The CDR3 bases are TGTGCCAGCAGTGCCCTGGGCCCCACAGGTGAACTTACCGGGGAGCTGTTTTTT. Its translation: CASSALGPTGELTGELFF.

The chain couples TRBV11-3 to TRBJ2-7, with 9 bases identical to TRBD1. Unmatched junction bases numbered 8, after V lost 6 bases and J lost 2 bases. The CDR3 is 15 residues long. Germline CDR1 SGHNT, CDR2 YENEEA. CDR3 sequence reads: CASSRGTGLAYEQYF. The DNA for the CDR3 is TGTGCCAGCAGTAGAGGGACAGGGCTCGCCTACGAGCAGTACTTC.

This sequence joins TRBV19 and TRBJ1-5; tentatively, D is TRBD1 (6 bases). Germline CDR1 LNHDA, CDR2 SQIVND (reference sequence). This CDR3 is 17 amino acids long. Trimming took off 4 bases at V and 1 base at J, with 17 bases between the two ends. CDR3 in DNA: TGTGCCAGTAGTACTCCGAGGGGGAGGGGAAGCAATCAGCCCCAGCATTTT. This sequence encodes CASSTPRGRGSNQPQHF.

This chain connects TRBV5-4 to TRBJ1-5, with D unresolved. This CDR3 is built from 15 residues. The germline V and J ends were trimmed by 3 bases and 2 bases, with 12 bases remaining between them. Germline V lookup: CDR1 SGHNT, CDR2 YYREEE (reference sequence). CDR3 DNA sequence: TGTGCCAGCAGCTCCGGCGGTAACGGCAATCAGCCCCAGCATTTT. The encoded protein is CASSSGGNGNQPQHF.

The chain is built from TRBV27 and TRBJ2-7; 14 bases line up with TRBD2. Germline CDR1 MNHEY, CDR2 SMNVEV (reference sequence). The CDR3 totals 15 residues. V shed 6 bases, J shed 5 bases, and the junction held 6 bases outside the gene matches. In DNA, the CDR3 is TGTGCCAGCAGAGAAGGGACTAGCGGGGGCCACGAGCAGTACTTC. It yields the protein CASREGTSGGHEQYF.

The V gene is TRBV11-2, the J gene TRBJ2-1; 9 bases agree with TRBD2. CDR3 length: 17 amino acids. Germline V gene data show CDR1 as SGHAT and CDR2 as FQNNGV. V lost 0 bases and J lost 7; bases outside the gene matches: 10. CDR3 in amino acids: CASSLDLSAGGRNEQFF. The DNA of the CDR3 is TGTGCCAGCAGCTTAGATCTATCAGCGGGGGGCCGGAATGAGCAGTTCTTC.

This chain joins TRBV7-2 and TRBJ2-3; possibly TRBD1 for D (6 bases). V lost 3 bases to trimming and J lost 2 bases, with 12 bases between them. The CDR3 contains 15 residues. Germline CDR1 reads SGHTA; CDR2 reads FQGNSA. DNA of the CDR3: TGTGCCAGCAGCTTTAGGGGGTCCGACACAGATACGCAGTATTTT. Protein product: CASSFRGSDTDTQYF.

In its sample, this clone was seen once. The rearrangement joins TRBV27 to TRBJ2-1; 7 bases agree with TRBD1. The CDR3 has 15 amino acids. V lost 3 bases and J lost 3; bases outside the gene matches: 5. The germline V gene encodes CDR1 MNHEY and CDR2 SMNVEV (reference sequence). DNA of the CDR3: TGTGCCAGCAGTTTGACAGGGCGCTTCTACAATGAGCAGTTCTTC. It specifies CASSLTGRFYNEQFF.

The count of this clone is one. The chain is built from TRBV16 and TRBJ1-5; D remains ambiguous. In germline, CDR1 is KGHSY, CDR2 FQNENV. Trimming shortened V by 3 bases and J by 7 bases, and 7 bases separated the two germline ends. The CDR3 loop spans 12 amino acids. The CDR3: CASSQGGQPQHF. The CDR3 bases are TGTGCCAGCAGCCAGGGAGGACAGCCCCAGCATTTT. The full variable domain, with the rest looked up from reference TRBV16 and TRBJ1-5, is GEEVAQTPKHLVRGEGQKAKLYCAPIKGHSYVFWYQQVLKNEFKFLISFQNENVFDETGMPKERFSAKCLPNSPCSLEIQATKLEDSAVYFCASSQGGQPQHFGDGTRLSIL.

V gene TRBV4-2 combines with J gene TRBJ1-2; 8 bases line up with TRBD1. In germline, CDR1 is LGHNA, CDR2 YNFKEQ. The V segment lost 0 bases and the J segment 3 bases; nucleotides outside the gene matches: 6. This CDR3 contains 16 residues. The CDR3 nucleotides are TGTGCCAGCAGCCAAGATTTTGGGGACAGGTACTATGGCTACACCTTC. Translation: CASSQDFGDRYYGYTF.

V and J are TRBV6-5 and TRBJ2-7, with D uncertain. This CDR3 has 14 amino acids. Trimming left V 2 bases short and J 2 bases short, with 10 bases between. The V gene's germline CDR1 is MNHEY and CDR2 SVGAGI. The CDR3, as DNA: TGTGCCAGCAGTTACAGGATTGGAGCCTACGAGCAGTACTTC. The encoded protein is CASSYRIGAYEQYF.